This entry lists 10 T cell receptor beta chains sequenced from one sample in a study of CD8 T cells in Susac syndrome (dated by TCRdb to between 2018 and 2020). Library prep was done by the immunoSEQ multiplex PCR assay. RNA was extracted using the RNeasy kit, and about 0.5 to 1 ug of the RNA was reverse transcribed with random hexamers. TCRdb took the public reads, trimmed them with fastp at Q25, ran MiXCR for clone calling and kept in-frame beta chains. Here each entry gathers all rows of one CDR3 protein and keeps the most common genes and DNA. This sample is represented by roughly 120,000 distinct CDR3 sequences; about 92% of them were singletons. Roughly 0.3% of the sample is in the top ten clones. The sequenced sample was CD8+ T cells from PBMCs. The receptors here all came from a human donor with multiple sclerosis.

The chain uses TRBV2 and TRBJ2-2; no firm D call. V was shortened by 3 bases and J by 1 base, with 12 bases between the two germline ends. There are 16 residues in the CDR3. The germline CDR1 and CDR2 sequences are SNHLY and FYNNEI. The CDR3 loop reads CASSDLMRRNTGELFF. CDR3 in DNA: TGTGCCAGCAGTGACCTTATGAGGCGGAACACCGGGGAGCTGTTTTTT.

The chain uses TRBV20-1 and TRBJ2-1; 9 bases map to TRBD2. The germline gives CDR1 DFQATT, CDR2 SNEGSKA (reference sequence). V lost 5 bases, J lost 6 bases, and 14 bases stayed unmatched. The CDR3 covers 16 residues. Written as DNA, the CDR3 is TGCAGTGCTCGGTGGGCCTCGGGCGGGAGGGTCAATGAGCAGTTCTTC. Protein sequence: CSARWASGGRVNEQFF.

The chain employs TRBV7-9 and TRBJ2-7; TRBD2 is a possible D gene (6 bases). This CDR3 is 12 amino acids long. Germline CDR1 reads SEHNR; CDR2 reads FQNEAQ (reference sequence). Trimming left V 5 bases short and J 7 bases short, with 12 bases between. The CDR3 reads CASSAGPLEQYV. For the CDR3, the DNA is TGTGCCAGCAGCGCGGGACCGCTGGAGCAGTACGTC.

This chain's CDR3 is CASSGGDTTYEQYF. The DNA of the CDR3 is TGTGCCAGCAGCGGGGGGGACACCACCTACGAGCAGTACTTC. The genes are TRBV9 and TRBJ2-7; D tentatively reads TRBD1 or TRBD2 (6 bases each). Trimming pared 3 bases from V and 2 bases from J, leaving 12 bases between. The CDR3 consists of 14 residues. Germline CDR1 and CDR2: SGDLS and YYNGEE.

The CDR3 DNA is TGTGCCAGCAGTTACTCGAGTTCCGGCTCAGGGACCAAACACGAGCAGTACTTC. Translated: CASSYSSSGSGTKHEQYF. The V and J genes are TRBV6-5 and TRBJ2-7; D assignment may be TRBD1 or TRBD2 (5 bases each). This CDR3 spans 18 amino acids. The germline V and J ends were trimmed by 0 bases and 5 bases, with 23 bases remaining between them. Germline values: CDR1 MNHEY, CDR2 SVGAGI.

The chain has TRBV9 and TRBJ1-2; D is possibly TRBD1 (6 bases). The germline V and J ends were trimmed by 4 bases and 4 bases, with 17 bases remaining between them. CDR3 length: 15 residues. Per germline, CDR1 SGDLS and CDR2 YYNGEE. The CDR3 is CASSPGGGLSYGYTF. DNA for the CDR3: TGTGCCAGCAGCCCCGGGGGGGGCTTGAGCTATGGCTACACCTTC.

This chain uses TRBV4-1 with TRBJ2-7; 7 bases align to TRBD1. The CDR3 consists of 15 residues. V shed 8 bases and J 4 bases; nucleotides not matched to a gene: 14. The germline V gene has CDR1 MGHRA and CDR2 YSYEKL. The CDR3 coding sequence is TGCGCCAGCGGACAGGTAGTTTCCGGCGTTTACGAGCAGTACTTC. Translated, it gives CASGQVVSGVYEQYF.

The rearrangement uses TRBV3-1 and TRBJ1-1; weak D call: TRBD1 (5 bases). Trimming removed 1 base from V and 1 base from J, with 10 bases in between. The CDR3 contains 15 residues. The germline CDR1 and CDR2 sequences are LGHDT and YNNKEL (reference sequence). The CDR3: CASSQVYDRNTEAFF. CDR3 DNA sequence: TGTGCCAGCAGCCAAGTCTATGACAGGAACACTGAAGCTTTCTTT. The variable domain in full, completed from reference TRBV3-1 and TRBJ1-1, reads DTAVSQTPKYLVTQMGNDKSIKCEQNLGHDTMYWYKQDSKKFLKIMFSYNNKELIINETVPNRFSPKSPDKAHLNLHINSLELGDSAVYFCASSQVYDRNTEAFFGQGTRLTVV.

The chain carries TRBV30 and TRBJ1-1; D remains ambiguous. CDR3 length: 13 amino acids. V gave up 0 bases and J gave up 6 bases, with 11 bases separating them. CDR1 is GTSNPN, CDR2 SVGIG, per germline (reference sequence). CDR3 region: CAWSVTRRSEAFF. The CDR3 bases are TGTGCCTGGAGTGTGACTCGGAGATCTGAAGCTTTCTTT.

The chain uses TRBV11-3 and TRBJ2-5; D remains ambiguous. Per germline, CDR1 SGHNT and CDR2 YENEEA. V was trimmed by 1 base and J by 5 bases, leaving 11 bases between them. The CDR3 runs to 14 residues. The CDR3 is CASSLVREVETQYF. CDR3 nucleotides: TGTGCCAGCAGCTTAGTTCGAGAGGTGGAGACCCAGTACTTC.